Sequencing of this T cell receptor (beta chain) was carried out in a study of cytomegalovirus exposure and HLA in healthy donors. As for the study in general: Unique TCR beta sequences numbering about 100 million came from some 200 million T cells in an earlier analysis.

Overall study findings and caveats: Reports described diagnosis of cytomegalovirus status by the classifier as highly specific and sensitive. A later analysis found most CMV-associated TCR beta chains apparently HLA-restricted.

Trimming removed 6 bases from V and 3 bases from J; junction bases left unmatched: 8. This CDR3 has 15 residues. Germline V gene data show CDR1 as MNHEY and CDR2 as SVGAGI. The PCR had 60 Vbeta and 13 Jbeta primers. Profiling relied on immunoSEQ multiplex PCR, and the TCRdb table lists in-frame clones only, not all of them. Among some 55,000 clones listed, about four fifths were seen once. Worth noting for this clone: Its cognate antigen is unknown.

The genes are TRBV6-5 and TRBJ2-1; 7 positions agree with TRBD2. The sample consisted of PBMCs. This receptor was obtained from a man aged 35-49 years in good health and CMV-seronegative. The CDR3 spells CASRVPAGDYNEQFF. The CDR3 DNA is TGTGCCAGCAGGGTACCGGCGGGGGACTACAATGAGCAGTTCTTC.